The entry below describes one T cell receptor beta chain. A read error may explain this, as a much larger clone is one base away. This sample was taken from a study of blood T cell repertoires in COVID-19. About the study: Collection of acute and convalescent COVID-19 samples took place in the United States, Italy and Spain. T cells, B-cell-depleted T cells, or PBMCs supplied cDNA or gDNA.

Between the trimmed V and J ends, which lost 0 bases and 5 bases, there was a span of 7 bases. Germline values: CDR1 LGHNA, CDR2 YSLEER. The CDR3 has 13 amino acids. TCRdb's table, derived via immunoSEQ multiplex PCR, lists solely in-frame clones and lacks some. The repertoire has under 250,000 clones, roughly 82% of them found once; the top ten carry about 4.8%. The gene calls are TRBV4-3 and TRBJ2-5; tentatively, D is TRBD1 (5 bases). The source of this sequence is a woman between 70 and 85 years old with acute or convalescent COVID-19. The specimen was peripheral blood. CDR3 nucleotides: TGCGCCAGCAGCCAAGATAAGGGGGAGACCCAGTACTTC. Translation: CASSQDKGETQYF.